This entry describes one T cell receptor beta chain. The treatment: 19 received Ad26.COV2.S at low or high dose, single or two shots; 5 received placebo; per-sample allocation not given. Following the first vaccine or placebo injection, samples were taken on day 63. The data derive from a study of Ad26.COV2.S vaccination and SARS-CoV-2 variants. In the study overall: Within the COV1001 Ad26.COV2.S trial arm, the donor was enrolled.

Clones were sequenced by immunoSEQ multiplex PCR, and TCRdb holds only the in-frame ones, with some missing. The data contain more than 400,000 clones, roughly 88% of them singletons. Trimming stripped 6 bases from V and 5 bases from J, with 14 bases between. Germline-derived CDR1 and CDR2 are MNHEY and SVGAGI. The CDR3 spans 13 residues. This clonotype originated in a person between 18 and 59 years old who received the Ad26.COV2.S COVID-19 vaccine or a placebo. The chain carries TRBV6-5 and TRBJ2-7; weak D call: TRBD1 (5 bases). The sequencing here drew on peripheral blood, taken in a trial of Ad26.COV2.S vaccine versus placebo. Written as DNA, the CDR3 is TGTGCCAGCAGCCTGATAGGGGCCAACGAGCAGTACTTC. Its protein product is CASSLIGANEQYF.